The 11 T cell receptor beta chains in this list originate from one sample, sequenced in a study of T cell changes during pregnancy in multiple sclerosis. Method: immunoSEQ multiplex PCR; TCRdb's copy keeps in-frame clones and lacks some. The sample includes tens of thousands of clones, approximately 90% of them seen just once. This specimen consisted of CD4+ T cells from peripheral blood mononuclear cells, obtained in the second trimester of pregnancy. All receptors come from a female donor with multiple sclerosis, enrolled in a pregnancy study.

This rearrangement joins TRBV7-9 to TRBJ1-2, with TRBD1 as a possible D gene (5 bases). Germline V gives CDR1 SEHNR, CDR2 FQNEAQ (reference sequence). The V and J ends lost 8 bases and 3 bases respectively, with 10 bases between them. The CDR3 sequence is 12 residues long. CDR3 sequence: CASGQQDYGYTF. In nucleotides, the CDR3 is TGTGCCAGCGGGCAACAGGACTATGGCTACACCTTC.

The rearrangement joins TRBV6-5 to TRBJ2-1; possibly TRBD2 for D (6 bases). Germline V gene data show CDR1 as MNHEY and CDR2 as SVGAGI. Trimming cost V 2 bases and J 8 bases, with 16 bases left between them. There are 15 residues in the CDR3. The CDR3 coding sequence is TGTGCCAGCAGTTACGGGGCGGGACCCGAGGATGAGCAGTTCTTC. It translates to CASSYGAGPEDEQFF.

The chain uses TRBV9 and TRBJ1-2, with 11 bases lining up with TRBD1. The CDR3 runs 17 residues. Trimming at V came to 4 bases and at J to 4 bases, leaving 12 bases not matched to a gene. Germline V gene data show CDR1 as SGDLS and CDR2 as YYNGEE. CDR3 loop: CASSFGTGGPTGYGYTF. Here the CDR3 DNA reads TGTGCCAGCAGCTTCGGGACAGGGGGACCCACGGGCTATGGCTACACCTTC.

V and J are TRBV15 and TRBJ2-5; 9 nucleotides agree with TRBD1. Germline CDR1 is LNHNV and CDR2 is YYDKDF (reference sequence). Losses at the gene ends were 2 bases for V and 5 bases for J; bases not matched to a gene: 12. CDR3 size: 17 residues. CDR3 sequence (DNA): TGTGCCACCAGCAGACCCTCCGGGACAGGGATAAGCGAGACCCAGTACTTC. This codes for CATSRPSGTGISETQYF.

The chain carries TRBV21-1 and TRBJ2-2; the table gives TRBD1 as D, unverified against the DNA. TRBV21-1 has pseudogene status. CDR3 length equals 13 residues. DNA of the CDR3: TGTGCCAGCAGCGATAGGGGAACCGGGGAGCTGTTTTTT. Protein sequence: CASSDRGTGELFF.

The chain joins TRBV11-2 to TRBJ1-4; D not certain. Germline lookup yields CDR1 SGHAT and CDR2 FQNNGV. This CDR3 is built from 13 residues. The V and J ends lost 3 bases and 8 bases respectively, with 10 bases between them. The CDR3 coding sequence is TGTGCCAGCAGCTTTAACCTACGGGAAAAACTGTTTTTT. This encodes CASSFNLREKLFF.

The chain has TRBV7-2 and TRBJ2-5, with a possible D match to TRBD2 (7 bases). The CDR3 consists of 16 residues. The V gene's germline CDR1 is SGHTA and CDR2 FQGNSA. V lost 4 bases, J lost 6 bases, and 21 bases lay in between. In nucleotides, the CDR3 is TGTGCCAGCAGCTCTTCGGTGGGGGGGCATAGGAAGACCCAGTACTTC. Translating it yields CASSSSVGGHRKTQYF.

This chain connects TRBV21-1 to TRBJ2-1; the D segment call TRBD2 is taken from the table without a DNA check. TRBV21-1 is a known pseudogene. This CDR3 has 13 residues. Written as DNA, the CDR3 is TGTGCCAGCAGCAAAGCACGGGAAAATGAGCAGTTCTTC. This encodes CASSKARENEQFF.

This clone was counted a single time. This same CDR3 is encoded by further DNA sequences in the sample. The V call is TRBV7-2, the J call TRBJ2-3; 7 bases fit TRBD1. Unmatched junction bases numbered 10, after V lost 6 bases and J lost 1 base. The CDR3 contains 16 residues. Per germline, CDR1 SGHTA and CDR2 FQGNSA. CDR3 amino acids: CASSGQVLGGTDTQYF. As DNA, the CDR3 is TGTGCCAGCAGTGGACAGGTTTTGGGTGGCACAGATACGCAGTATTTT.

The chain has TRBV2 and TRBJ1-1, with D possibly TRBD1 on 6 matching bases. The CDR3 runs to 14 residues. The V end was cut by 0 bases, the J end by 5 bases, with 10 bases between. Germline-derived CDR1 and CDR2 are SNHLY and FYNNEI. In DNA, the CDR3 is TGTGCCAGCAGTGAAGCAGAAGGGGGAACTGAAGCTTTCTTT. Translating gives CASSEAEGGTEAFF.

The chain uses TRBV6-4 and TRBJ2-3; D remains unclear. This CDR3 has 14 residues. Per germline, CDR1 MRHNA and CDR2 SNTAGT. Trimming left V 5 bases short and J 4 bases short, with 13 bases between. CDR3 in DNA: TGTGCCAGCAGTCCTCTTATGTCCGCAGATACGCAGTATTTT. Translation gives CASSPLMSADTQYF.